Listed here are 18 T cell receptor beta chains from one sample, sequenced in a study of cytomegalovirus exposure and HLA in healthy donors. The PCR was carried out with 60 Vbeta primers and 13 Jbeta primers. Libraries were prepared by immunoSEQ multiplex PCR; TCRdb keeps only in-frame clonotypes and omits some of them. This table has approximately 200,000 clones, over 60% appearing once. The specimen was PBMCs. The receptors were gathered from a man aged 35 to 55 in good health and CMV-seronegative.

The chain recombines TRBV27 with TRBJ2-7, with 7 bases aligning to TRBD2. The V segment lost 3 bases and the J segment 2 bases; nucleotides outside the gene matches: 4. CDR3 size: 14 residues. CDR1 is MNHEY and CDR2 is SMNVEV in the germline V gene (reference sequence). CDR3 amino acids: CASSLRDYTYEQYF. DNA for the CDR3: TGTGCCAGCAGTTTGCGGGACTACACCTACGAGCAGTACTTC.

There are a few counts of this clone. The chain combines TRBV5-1 with TRBJ2-1, with TRBD2 matching over 10 bases. The CDR3 totals 16 residues. Germline lookup yields CDR1 SGHRS and CDR2 YFSETQ. The V and J ends lost 0 bases and 10 bases, in that order; junction bases with no gene match: 10. Here the CDR3 reads CASSLGGTSVYYEQFF. The CDR3 DNA reads TGCGCCAGCAGCTTGGGCGGGACTAGCGTTTATTACGAGCAGTTCTTC.

The chain carries TRBV7-9 and TRBJ1-2; D gene uncertain. Germline V gene lookup returns CDR1 SEHNR and CDR2 FQNEAQ (reference sequence). Trimming shortened V by 5 bases and J by 8 bases, and 9 bases separated the two germline ends. This CDR3 has 11 residues. CDR3 in amino acids: CASSRLEGYTF. CDR3 nucleotide sequence: TGTGCCAGCAGCCGTTTGGAGGGCTACACCTTC.

V and J are TRBV29-1 and TRBJ2-1; 10 nucleotides match TRBD1. The germline V gene encodes CDR1 SQVTM and CDR2 ANQGSEA. V shed 4 bases and J 5 bases; nucleotides not matched to a gene: 2. CDR3 length equals 13 residues. The CDR3 DNA is TGCAGCGTTGGGGACAGGGGTAACAATGAGCAGTTCTTC. It yields the protein CSVGDRGNNEQFF.

This clone was detected a few times. This chain uses TRBV5-6 with TRBJ2-7, with TRBD2 identical over 7 bases. From germline, CDR1 is SGHDT and CDR2 YYEEEE. This CDR3 spans 17 amino acids. V was pared by 3 bases and J by 2 bases, with 14 bases of the junction left unmatched. The DNA for the CDR3 is TGTGCCAGCAGCTCTTCCAGCGGGGCCGGGACCCCCTACGAGCAGTACTTC. Amino acid sequence: CASSSSSGAGTPYEQYF.

CDR3 sequence reads: CASSFQGNNEQFF. The DNA for the CDR3 is TGTGCCAGCAGTTTTCAGGGGAACAATGAGCAGTTCTTC. The chain links TRBV27 to TRBJ2-1; D is perhaps TRBD1 (6 bases). Trimming removed 3 bases at V and 5 bases at J, with 8 bases between. Looked up from germline, CDR1 is MNHEY and CDR2 is SMNVEV (reference sequence). This CDR3 has 13 amino acids.

The rearrangement joins TRBV9 to TRBJ2-3; 7 nucleotides align to TRBD1. The CDR3 sequence is 15 residues long. CDR1 is SGDLS and CDR2 is YYNGEE in the germline V gene. V lost 0 bases and J lost 4; bases outside the gene matches: 5. In DNA form, the CDR3 reads TGTGCCAGCAGCGTAGGGTTAGGGGGCGCAGATACGCAGTATTTT. Its protein product is CASSVGLGGADTQYF.

Concerning this clone: In the same sample, other DNA sequences code for this CDR3. The rearrangement joins TRBV5-1 to TRBJ1-5; D unresolved. The CDR3 runs 15 residues. Trimming took off 4 bases at V and 0 bases at J, with 11 bases between the two ends. The germline V gene has CDR1 SGHRS and CDR2 YFSETQ. DNA for the CDR3: TGCGCCAGCAGCCTGGACGGAGATAGCAATCAGCCCCAGCATTTT. The encoded protein is CASSLDGDSNQPQHF.

The chain employs TRBV19 and TRBJ2-1; the D is unclear. This CDR3 is built from 11 residues. Germline CDR1 LNHDA, CDR2 SQIVND (reference sequence). V was trimmed by 4 bases and J by 6 bases, leaving 4 bases between them. The CDR3 protein is CASSNINEQFF. CDR3 DNA sequence: TGTGCCAGTAGTAACATCAATGAGCAGTTCTTC.

V gene TRBV11-2 combines with J gene TRBJ2-5; 11 nucleotides agree with TRBD1. The germline gives CDR1 SGHAT, CDR2 FQNNGV. The J segment lost 4 bases and the V segment lost 1 base, leaving 2 bases of the junction unmatched. The CDR3 spans 15 residues. The CDR3 DNA reads as TGTGCCAGCAGCTTAGGAGGGACAGGGGGAGAGACCCAGTACTTC. The encoded protein is CASSLGGTGGETQYF.

The chain combines TRBV27 with TRBJ2-1, with D possibly being TRBD2 (7 bases). The CDR3 runs to 15 residues. Germline values: CDR1 MNHEY, CDR2 SMNVEV (reference sequence). The V end was cut by 2 bases, the J end by 0 bases, with 8 bases between. CDR3 amino acids: CASSLGGASYNEQFF. The CDR3 DNA follows: TGTGCCAGCAGTTTAGGGGGGGCCTCCTACAATGAGCAGTTCTTC.

This clone was observed a few times. The rearrangement joins TRBV10-1 to TRBJ1-6, with 7 nucleotides matching TRBD1. CDR3 length: 16 amino acids. The junction had 11 bases not matched to a gene; V was cut back by 7 bases and J by 5 bases. Germline assignment: CDR1 WNHNN and CDR2 SYGVQD (reference sequence). CDR3 coding DNA: TGCGCCAGCACCATCTCCCGGACAGGTCATAATTCACCCCTCCACTTT. Protein sequence: CASTISRTGHNSPLHF.

The chain is built from TRBV9 and TRBJ1-6; D possibly corresponds to TRBD1 (5 bases). This CDR3 comprises 15 residues. Germline-derived CDR1 and CDR2 are SGDLS and YYNGEE. V lost 0 bases, J lost 5 bases, and 9 bases lay in between. The CDR3 DNA sequence: TGTGCCAGCAGCGTAGATCCGGGGGATAATTCACCCCTCCACTTT. The encoded protein is CASSVDPGDNSPLHF.

This clone has a single count. The genes are TRBV7-2 and TRBJ2-5; 10 bases align to TRBD2. CDR1 and CDR2 (germline): SGHTA, FQGNSA. This CDR3 comprises 16 residues. With 7 bases clipped from V and 5 bases from J, the junction kept 13 bases outside the gene matches. CDR3 bases: TGTGCCAGCACCAAGAAGAGCGGGAGGGCCAGGGAGACCCAGTACTTC. It yields the protein CASTKKSGRARETQYF.

The chain links TRBV5-6 to TRBJ1-2; weak D call: TRBD1 (6 bases). The CDR3 is 15 amino acids. V lost 1 base and J lost 4, with 14 bases in between. The V gene's germline CDR1 is SGHDT and CDR2 YYEEEE. The DNA of the CDR3 is TGTGCCAGCAGCTTGACGTTGGGGGGGGCCTATGGCTACACCTTC. Translation: CASSLTLGGAYGYTF.

The chain is built from TRBV12-5 and TRBJ2-3; D remains unclear. Germline loops: CDR1 LGHNT, CDR2 FRNRAP. The length of the CDR3 is 12 residues. V shed 5 bases and J shed 7 bases, with 10 bases lying between them. For the CDR3, the DNA is TGTGCTAGTGGTATCGACTCAAATACGCAGTATTTT. Amino acids: CASGIDSNTQYF.

V usage is TRBV29-1 and J usage is TRBJ2-5; TRBD1 might be the D (6 bases). Germline V gene lookup returns CDR1 SQVTM and CDR2 ANQGSEA. This CDR3 is 15 amino acids long. Trimming pared 2 bases from V and 5 bases from J, leaving 18 bases between. The CDR3 sequence: CSVESGGGKGETQYF. As DNA, the CDR3 is TGCAGCGTTGAAAGTGGGGGCGGTAAGGGGGAGACCCAGTACTTC. The variable domain in full, completed from reference TRBV29-1 and TRBJ2-5, reads SAVISQKPSRDICQRGTSLTIQCQVDSQVTMMFWYRQQPGQSLTLIATANQGSEATYESGFVIDKFPISRPNLTFSTLTVSNMSPEDSSIYLCSVESGGGKGETQYFGPGTRLLVL.

This sequence joins TRBV5-6 and TRBJ1-5; no reliable D call. This CDR3 region has 19 residues. Trimming removed 1 base at V and 3 bases at J, with 23 bases between. Germline-derived CDR1 and CDR2 are SGHDT and YYEEEE. The CDR3 loop reads CASSLFQAGMSMANQPQHF. DNA for the CDR3: TGTGCCAGCAGCTTGTTTCAGGCAGGAATGTCCATGGCCAATCAGCCCCAGCATTTT. Filled out from reference TRBV5-6 and TRBJ1-5, the complete variable domain reads DAGVTQSPTHLIKTRGQQVTLRCSPKSGHDTVSWYQQALGQGPQFIFQYYEEEERQRGNFPDRFSGHQFPNYSSELNVNALLLGDSALYLCASSLFQAGMSMANQPQHFGDGTRLSIL.